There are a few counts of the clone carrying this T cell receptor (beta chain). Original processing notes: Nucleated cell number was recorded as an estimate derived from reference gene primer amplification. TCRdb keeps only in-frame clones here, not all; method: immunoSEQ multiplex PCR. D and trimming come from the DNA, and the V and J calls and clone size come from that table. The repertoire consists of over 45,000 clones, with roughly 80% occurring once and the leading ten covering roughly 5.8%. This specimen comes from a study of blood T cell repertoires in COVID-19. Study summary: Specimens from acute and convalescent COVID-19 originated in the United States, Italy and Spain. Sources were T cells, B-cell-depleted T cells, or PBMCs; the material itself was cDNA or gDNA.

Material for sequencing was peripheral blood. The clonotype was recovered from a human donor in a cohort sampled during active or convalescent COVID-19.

CDR3 sequence: CASSVNRGDTGELFF. CDR3 in DNA: TGTGCCAGCAGTGTAAACAGGGGGGACACCGGGGAGCTGTTTTTT. The rearrangement uses TRBV25-1 and TRBJ2-2; 8 bases fit TRBD1. Trimming at V came to 4 bases and at J to 3 bases, leaving 4 bases not matched to a gene. Germline V lookup: CDR1 MGHDK, CDR2 SYGVNS. There are 15 residues in the CDR3. Full variable domain (outside the CDR3, taken from reference TRBV25-1 and TRBJ2-2): EADIYQTPRYLVIGTGKKITLECSQTMGHDKMYWYQQDPGMELHLIHYSYGVNSTEKGDLSSESTVSRIRTEHFPLTLESARPSHTSQYLCASSVNRGDTGELFFGEGSRLTVL.